The clone carrying this T cell receptor (beta chain) turned up a few times. TCRdb reprocessed the RT-PCR reads with MiXCR, giving one entry per CDR3 protein. The sample records about 700,000 distinct CDR3 sequences, 14% being singletons. The CDR3 extends over 16 amino acids. V was clipped by 4 bases and J by 2 bases; unmatched bases: 9. In germline, CDR1 is DFQATT, CDR2 SNEGSKA (reference sequence). This receptor was obtained from a female donor in good health, serving as a healthy control. The V and J genes are TRBV20-1 and TRBJ2-3; 10 positions match TRBD2. The sequenced sample consisted of memory CD4+ T cells from blood. The CDR3 nucleotides read TGCAGTGCTACGAAGCGGGAGGGCCGGGACACAGATACGCAGTATTTT. Amino acid sequence: CSATKREGRDTDTQYF.